One sample yielded the 9 T cell receptor beta chains listed below, sequenced in a study of T cell responses to AZD1222 COVID-19 vaccine. Sequenced by immunoSEQ multiplex PCR; TCRdb stores in-frame clones only, minus some. The sample yields 130,000 to 150,000 clones, around 90% seen once. The sequences come from peripheral blood, collected 28 days after the second AZD1222 dose. The receptors were gathered from an adult who received the AZD1222 COVID-19 vaccine.

This chain connects TRBV27 to TRBJ1-1; 7 bases line up with TRBD1. CDR1 is MNHEY, CDR2 SMNVEV, per germline (reference sequence). Losses at the gene ends were 3 bases for V and 6 bases for J; bases not matched to a gene: 7. The CDR3 spans 14 residues. The CDR3 loop reads CASSFRGGRAEAFF. The CDR3 region has the DNA TGTGCCAGCAGTTTCAGGGGGGGCAGGGCTGAAGCTTTCTTT.

The chain carries TRBV7-9 and TRBJ1-1; D is ambiguous. Germline V gene data show CDR1 as SEHNR and CDR2 as FQNEAQ (reference sequence). This CDR3 is 14 amino acids long. The V and J ends lost 4 bases and 6 bases respectively, with 15 bases between them. In DNA form, the CDR3 reads TGTGCCAGCAGCTGGACCTCGACGGTCTCTGAAGCTTTCTTT. It is translated as CASSWTSTVSEAFF.

The V gene is TRBV18, the J gene TRBJ2-7; D perhaps matches TRBD2 (6 bases). V lost 2 bases and J 4 bases, leaving 12 bases between the germline ends. The length of the CDR3 is 14 residues. Per germline, CDR1 KGHSH and CDR2 LQKENI. As DNA, the CDR3 is TGTGCCAGCTCACCATCCACCGGGGGATACGAGCAGTACTTC. It encodes CASSPSTGGYEQYF.

CDR3 DNA: TGTGCCAGCAGCCACAAGGGGCTATCGGAGACCCAGTACTTC. This encodes CASSHKGLSETQYF. The chain is built from TRBV4-2 and TRBJ2-5; D is perhaps TRBD1 (5 bases). V was shortened by 3 bases and J by 5 bases, with 13 bases between the two germline ends. This CDR3 is 14 amino acids long. CDR1 and CDR2 (germline): LGHNA, YNFKEQ.

This clone was observed a single time. The J gene is TRBJ1-5, the V gene TRBV3-1 (or the pseudogene TRBV3-2), with a possible D match to TRBD1 (6 bases). CDR3 length equals 19 residues. The germline V and J ends were trimmed by 0 bases and 6 bases, with 24 bases remaining between them. Germline CDR1 reads LGHDT; CDR2 reads YNNKEL (reference sequence). The CDR3: CASSQDRSGGRQAGQPQHF. The CDR3 DNA sequence: TGTGCCAGCAGCCAAGACCGGTCCGGGGGCCGACAGGCCGGTCAGCCCCAGCATTTT.

This clone was seen just once. The genes are TRBV11-2 and TRBJ2-7; D is perhaps TRBD1 or TRBD2 (5 bases each). V gave up 1 base and J gave up 4 bases, with 8 bases separating them. This CDR3 comprises 13 residues. CDR1 and CDR2 from the germline V gene are SGHAT and FQNNGV. The CDR3 spells CASSLGGGYEQYF. For the CDR3, the DNA is TGTGCCAGCAGCTTAGGGGGCGGGTACGAGCAGTACTTC.

The chain has TRBV7-2 and TRBJ2-7; no reliable D call. This CDR3 comprises 15 residues. Germline CDR1 reads SGHTA; CDR2 reads FQGNSA. Trimming stripped 5 bases from V and 3 bases from J, with 17 bases between. The CDR3 here is CASSQVPSAVYEQYF. The CDR3 nucleotides read TGTGCCAGCAGCCAGGTCCCTTCCGCCGTCTACGAGCAGTACTTC.

Only one count was recorded for this clone. The CDR3 reads CASSLGATVYTIYF. CDR3 coding DNA: TGTGCCAGCAGCCTAGGGGCAACGGTATACACCATATATTTT. The V and J genes are TRBV3-1 (or the pseudogene TRBV3-2) and TRBJ1-3; possibly TRBD1 for D (5 bases). The ends were cut back, 4 bases at V and 8 bases at J, with 15 bases in the middle. The CDR3 runs to 14 residues. Germline V gives CDR1 LGHDT, CDR2 YNNKEL (reference sequence).

This chain uses TRBV18 with TRBJ2-5; D call uncertain. The CDR3 is 14 amino acids. CDR1 is KGHSH, CDR2 LQKENI, per germline. V was clipped by 0 bases and J by 4 bases, with 9 bases between them. The CDR3 loop reads CASSPPGTTETQYF. Here the CDR3 DNA reads TGTGCCAGCTCACCACCGGGCACCACAGAGACCCAGTACTTC.